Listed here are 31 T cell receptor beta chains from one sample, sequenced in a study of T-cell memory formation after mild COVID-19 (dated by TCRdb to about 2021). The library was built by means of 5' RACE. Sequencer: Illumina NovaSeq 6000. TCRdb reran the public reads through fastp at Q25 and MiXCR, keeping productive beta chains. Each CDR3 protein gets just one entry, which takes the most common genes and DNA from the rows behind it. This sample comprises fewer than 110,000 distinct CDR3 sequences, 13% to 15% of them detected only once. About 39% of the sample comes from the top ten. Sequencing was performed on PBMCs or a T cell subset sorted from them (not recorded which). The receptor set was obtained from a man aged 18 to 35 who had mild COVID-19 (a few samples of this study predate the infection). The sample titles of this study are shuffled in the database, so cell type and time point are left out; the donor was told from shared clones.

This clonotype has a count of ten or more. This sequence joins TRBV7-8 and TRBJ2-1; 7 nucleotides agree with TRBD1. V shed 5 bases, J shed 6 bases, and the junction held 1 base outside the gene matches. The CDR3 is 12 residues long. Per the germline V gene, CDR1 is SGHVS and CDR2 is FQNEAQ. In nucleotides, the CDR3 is TGTGCCAGCAGCGCAGGGGGCAATGAGCAGTTCTTC. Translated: CASSAGGNEQFF.

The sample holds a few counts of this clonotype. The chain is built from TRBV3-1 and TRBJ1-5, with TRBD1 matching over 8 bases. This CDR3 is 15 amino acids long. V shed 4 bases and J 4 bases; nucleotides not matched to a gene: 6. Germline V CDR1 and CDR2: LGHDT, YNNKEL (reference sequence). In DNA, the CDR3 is TGTGCCAGCAGCCTGACAGGGGTAGGGAATCAGCCCCAGCATTTT. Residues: CASSLTGVGNQPQHF.

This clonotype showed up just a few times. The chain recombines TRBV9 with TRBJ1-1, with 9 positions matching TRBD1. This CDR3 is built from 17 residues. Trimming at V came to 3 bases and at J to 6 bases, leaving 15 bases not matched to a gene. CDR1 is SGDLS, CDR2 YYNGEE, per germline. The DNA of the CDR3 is TGTGCCAGCAGCGGAAGTCCCGGGACAGGGAGTAGCGCTGAAGCTTTCTTT. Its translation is CASSGSPGTGSSAEAFF.

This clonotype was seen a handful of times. The CDR3 DNA reads as TGTGCCACCGGTCAGGGGGGAAGTTTCTCTGGGGCCAACGTCCTGACTTTC. Amino acid sequence: CATGQGGSFSGANVLTF. The genes are TRBV15 and TRBJ2-6, with a weak D call TRBD1 (7 bases). In germline, CDR1 is LNHNV, CDR2 YYDKDF (reference sequence). The V end was cut by 8 bases, the J end by 0 bases, with 17 bases between. The CDR3 loop spans 17 amino acids.

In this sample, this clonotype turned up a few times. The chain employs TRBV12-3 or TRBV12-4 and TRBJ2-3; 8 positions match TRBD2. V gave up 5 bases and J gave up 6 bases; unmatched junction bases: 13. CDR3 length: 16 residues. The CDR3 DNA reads TGTGCCAGCAGTGAGACCTTGCGGGGGGCGTCTGATACGCAGTATTTT. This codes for CASSETLRGASDTQYF.

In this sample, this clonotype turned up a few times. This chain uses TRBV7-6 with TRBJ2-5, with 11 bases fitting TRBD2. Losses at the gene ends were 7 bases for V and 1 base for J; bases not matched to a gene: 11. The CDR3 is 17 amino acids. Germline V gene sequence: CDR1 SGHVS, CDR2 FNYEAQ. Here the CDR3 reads CASTKGPGTSGQETQYF. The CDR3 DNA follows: TGTGCCAGCACCAAAGGTCCCGGGACTAGCGGCCAAGAGACCCAGTACTTC.

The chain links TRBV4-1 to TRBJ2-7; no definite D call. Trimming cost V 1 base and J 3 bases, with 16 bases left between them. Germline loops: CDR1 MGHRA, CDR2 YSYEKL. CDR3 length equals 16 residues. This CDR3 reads CASSQVAGLGRYEQYV. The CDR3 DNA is TGCGCCAGCAGCCAAGTAGCTGGGCTAGGGCGCTACGAGCAGTACGTC.

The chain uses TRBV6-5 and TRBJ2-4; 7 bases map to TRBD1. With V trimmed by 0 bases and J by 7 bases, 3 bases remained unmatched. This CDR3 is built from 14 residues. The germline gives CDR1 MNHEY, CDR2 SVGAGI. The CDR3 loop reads CASSYSGRGNIQYF. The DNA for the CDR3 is TGTGCCAGCAGTTACTCCGGCAGGGGGAACATTCAGTACTTC.

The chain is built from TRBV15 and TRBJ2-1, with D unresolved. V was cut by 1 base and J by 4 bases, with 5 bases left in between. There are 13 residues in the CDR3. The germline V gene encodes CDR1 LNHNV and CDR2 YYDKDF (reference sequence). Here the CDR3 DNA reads TGTGCCACCAGCAGAGTCCTTTACAATGAGCAGTTCTTC. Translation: CATSRVLYNEQFF.

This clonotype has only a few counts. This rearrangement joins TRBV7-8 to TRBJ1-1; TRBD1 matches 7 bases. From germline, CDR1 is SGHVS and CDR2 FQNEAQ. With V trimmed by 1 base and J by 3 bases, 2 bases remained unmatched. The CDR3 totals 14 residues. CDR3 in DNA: TGTGCCAGCAGCTTAGTTACAGGGGACACTGAAGCTTTCTTT. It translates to CASSLVTGDTEAFF.

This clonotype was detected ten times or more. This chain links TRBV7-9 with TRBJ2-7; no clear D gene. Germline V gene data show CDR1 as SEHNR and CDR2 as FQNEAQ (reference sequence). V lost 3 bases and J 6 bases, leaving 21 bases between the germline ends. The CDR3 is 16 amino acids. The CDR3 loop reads CASSFPPAQDSSEQYF. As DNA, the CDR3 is TGTGCCAGCAGCTTCCCTCCAGCACAAGACTCATCCGAGCAGTACTTC. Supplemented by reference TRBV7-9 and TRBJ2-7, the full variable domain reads DTGVSQNPRHKITKRGQNVTFRCDPISEHNRLYWYRQTLGQGPEFLTYFQNEAQLEKSRLLSDRFSAERPKGSFSTLEIQRTEQGDSAMYLCASSFPPAQDSSEQYFGPGTRLTVT.

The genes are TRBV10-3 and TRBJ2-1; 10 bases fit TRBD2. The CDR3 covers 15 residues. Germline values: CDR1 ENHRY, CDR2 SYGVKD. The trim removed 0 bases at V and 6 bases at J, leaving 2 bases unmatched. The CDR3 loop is CAISESRTSGNEQFF. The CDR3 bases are TGTGCCATCAGTGAGTCGAGGACTAGCGGCAATGAGCAGTTCTTC.

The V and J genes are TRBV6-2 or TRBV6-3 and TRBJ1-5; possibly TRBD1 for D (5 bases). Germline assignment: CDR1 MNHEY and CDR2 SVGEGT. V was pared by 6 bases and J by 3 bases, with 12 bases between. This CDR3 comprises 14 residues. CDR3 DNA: TGTGCCAGCAGGATCACAGGTTTCAATCAGCCCCAGCATTTT. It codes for CASRITGFNQPQHF.

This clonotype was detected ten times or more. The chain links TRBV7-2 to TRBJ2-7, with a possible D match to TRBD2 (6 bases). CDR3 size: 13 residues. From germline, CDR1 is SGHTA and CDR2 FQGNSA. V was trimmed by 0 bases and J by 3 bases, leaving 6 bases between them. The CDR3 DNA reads TGTGCCAGCAGCTTAGCGGGGGGCTACGAGCAGTACGTC. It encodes CASSLAGGYEQYV.

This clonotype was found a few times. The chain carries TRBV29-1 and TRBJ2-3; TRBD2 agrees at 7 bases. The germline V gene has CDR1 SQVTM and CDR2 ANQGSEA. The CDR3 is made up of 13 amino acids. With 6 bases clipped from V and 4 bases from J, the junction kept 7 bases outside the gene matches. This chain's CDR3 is CSVGGMGSDTQYF. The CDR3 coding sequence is TGCAGCGTGGGAGGGATGGGGTCAGATACGCAGTATTTT.

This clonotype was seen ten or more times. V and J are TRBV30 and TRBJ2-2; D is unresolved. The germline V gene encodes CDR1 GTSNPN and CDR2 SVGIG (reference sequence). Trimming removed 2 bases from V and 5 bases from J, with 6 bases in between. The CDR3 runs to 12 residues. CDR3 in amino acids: CAWSLGTGELFF. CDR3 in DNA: TGTGCCTGGAGTTTGGGGACCGGGGAGCTGTTTTTT.

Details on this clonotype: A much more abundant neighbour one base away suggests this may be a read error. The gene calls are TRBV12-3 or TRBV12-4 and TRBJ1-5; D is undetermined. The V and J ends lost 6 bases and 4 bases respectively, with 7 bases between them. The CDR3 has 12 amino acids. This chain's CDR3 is CASRLKNQPQHF. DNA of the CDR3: TGTGCCAGCAGATTAAAGAATCAGCCCCAGCATTTT.

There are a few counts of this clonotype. CDR3 in amino acids: CASSLRGASGYEQYV. The DNA of the CDR3 is TGCGCCAGCAGCCTCCGGGGGGCTAGCGGTTACGAGCAGTACGTC. The V call is TRBV4-1, the J call TRBJ2-7; weak D call: TRBD2 (7 bases). Per germline, CDR1 MGHRA and CDR2 YSYEKL. The V end lost 4 bases, the J end lost 4 bases, and 17 bases lay between the germline ends. The CDR3 is 15 amino acids.

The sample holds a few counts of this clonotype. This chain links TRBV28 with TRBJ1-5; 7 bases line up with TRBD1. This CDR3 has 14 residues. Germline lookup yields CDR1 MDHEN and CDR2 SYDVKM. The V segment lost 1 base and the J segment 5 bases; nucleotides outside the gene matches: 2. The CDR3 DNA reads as TGTGCCAGCAGTTTATATCAGGGGGATCAGCCCCAGCATTTT. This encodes CASSLYQGDQPQHF.

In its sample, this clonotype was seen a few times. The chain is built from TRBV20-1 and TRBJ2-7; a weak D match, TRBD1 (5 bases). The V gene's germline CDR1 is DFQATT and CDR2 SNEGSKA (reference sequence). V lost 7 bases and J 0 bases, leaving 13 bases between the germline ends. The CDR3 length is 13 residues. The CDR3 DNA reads TGCAGTGTGGGGCCCGCGAGCTCCTACGAGCAGTACGTC. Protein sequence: CSVGPASSYEQYV.

CDR3 sequence (DNA): TGCAGTGCTAGCCCCGGGAGCTATGGCTACACCTTC. It yields the protein CSASPGSYGYTF. The chain is built from TRBV20-1 and TRBJ1-2; unclear D gene. CDR3 length: 12 residues. V was pared by 3 bases and J by 4 bases, with 9 bases between. Germline V gene sequence: CDR1 DFQATT, CDR2 SNEGSKA (reference sequence).

The CDR3 protein is CASSPILGGYRTDTQYF. The CDR3 DNA is TGTGCCAGCAGCCCGATCTTGGGGGGTTACCGCACAGATACGCAGTATTTT. The chain recombines TRBV3-1 with TRBJ2-3; TRBD2 is a possible D gene (6 bases). The CDR3 is 17 residues long. The V and J ends lost 4 bases and 1 base respectively, with 18 bases between them. Germline CDR1 and CDR2: LGHDT and YNNKEL (reference sequence).

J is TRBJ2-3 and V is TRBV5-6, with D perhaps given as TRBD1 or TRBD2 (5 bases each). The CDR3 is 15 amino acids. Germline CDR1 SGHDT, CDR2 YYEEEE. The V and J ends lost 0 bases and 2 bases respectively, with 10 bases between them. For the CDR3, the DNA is TGTGCCAGCAGCTTGGAGGGACCCTTCACAGATACGCAGTATTTT. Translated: CASSLEGPFTDTQYF.

The CDR3 DNA reads TGTGCCATCAGCCTGACAGGGGGAGTCACAGATACGCAGTATTTT. Translating it yields CAISLTGGVTDTQYF. The rearrangement uses TRBV10-3 and TRBJ2-3; TRBD1 aligns across 9 bases. With 6 bases clipped from V and 2 bases from J, the junction kept 6 bases outside the gene matches. This CDR3 spans 15 amino acids. CDR1 and CDR2 from the germline V gene are ENHRY and SYGVKD.

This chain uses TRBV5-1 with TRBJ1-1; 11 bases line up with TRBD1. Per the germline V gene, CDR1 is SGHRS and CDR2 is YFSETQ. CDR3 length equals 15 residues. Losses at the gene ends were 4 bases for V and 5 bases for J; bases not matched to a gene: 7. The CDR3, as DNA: TGCGCCAGCAGCCAAACCGGGACAGGGGGAACTGAAGCTTTCTTT. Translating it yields CASSQTGTGGTEAFF.

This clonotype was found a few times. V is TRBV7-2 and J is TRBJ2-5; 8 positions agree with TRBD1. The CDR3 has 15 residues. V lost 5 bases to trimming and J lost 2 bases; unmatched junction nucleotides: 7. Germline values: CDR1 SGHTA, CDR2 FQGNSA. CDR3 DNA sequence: TGTGCCAGCAGCCCCGCCCGGACAGGGCAAGAGACCCAGTACTTC. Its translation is CASSPARTGQETQYF.

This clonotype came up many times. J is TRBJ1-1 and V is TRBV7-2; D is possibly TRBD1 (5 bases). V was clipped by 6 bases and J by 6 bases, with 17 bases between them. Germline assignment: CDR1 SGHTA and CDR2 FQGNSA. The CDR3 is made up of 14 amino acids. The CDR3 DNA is TGTGCCAGCAGAGACACCGGATGGGGCTCTGAAGCTTTCTTT. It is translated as CASRDTGWGSEAFF.

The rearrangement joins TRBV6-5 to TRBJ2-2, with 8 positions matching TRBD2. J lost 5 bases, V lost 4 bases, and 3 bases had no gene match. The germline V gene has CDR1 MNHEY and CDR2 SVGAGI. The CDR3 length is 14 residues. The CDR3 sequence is CASSLAGNTGELFF. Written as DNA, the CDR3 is TGTGCCAGCAGTTTAGCGGGGAATACCGGGGAGCTGTTTTTT.

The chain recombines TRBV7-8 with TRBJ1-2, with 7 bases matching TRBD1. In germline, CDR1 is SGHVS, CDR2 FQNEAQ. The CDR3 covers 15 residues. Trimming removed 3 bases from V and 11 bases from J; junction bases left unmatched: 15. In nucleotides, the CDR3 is TGTGCCAGCAGCTTTTCAAACACAGGGGCAACGGGATACACCTTC. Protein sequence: CASSFSNTGATGYTF.

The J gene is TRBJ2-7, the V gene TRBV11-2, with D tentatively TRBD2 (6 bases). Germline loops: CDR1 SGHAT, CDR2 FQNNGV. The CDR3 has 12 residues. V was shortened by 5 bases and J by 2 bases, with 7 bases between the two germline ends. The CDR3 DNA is TGTGCCAGCAGCCGGGGGACCTACGAGCAGTACTTC. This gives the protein CASSRGTYEQYF.

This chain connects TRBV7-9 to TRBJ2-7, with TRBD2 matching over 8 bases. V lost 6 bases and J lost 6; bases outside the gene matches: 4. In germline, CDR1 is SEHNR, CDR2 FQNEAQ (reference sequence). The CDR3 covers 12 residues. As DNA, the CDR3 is TGTGCCAGCAGGGGGACTAGAGGCGAGCAGTACGTC. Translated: CASRGTRGEQYV.